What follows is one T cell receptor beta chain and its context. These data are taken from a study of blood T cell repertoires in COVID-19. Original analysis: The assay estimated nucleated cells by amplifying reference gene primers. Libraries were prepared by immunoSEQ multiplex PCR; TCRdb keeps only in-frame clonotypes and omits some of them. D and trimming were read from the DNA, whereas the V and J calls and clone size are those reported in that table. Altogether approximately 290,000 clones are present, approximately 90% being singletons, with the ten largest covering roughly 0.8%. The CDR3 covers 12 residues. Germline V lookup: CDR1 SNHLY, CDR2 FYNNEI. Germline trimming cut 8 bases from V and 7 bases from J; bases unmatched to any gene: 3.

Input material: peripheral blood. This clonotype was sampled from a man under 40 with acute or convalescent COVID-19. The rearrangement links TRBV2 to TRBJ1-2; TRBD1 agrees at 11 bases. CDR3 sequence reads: CASGTGGPGYTF. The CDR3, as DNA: TGTGCCAGCGGGACAGGGGGACCTGGCTACACCTTC.